This passage covers 27 T cell receptor beta chains from one sample sequenced in a study of technical replicates of blood from several donors. Using immunoSEQ multiplex PCR, the repertoire was profiled, and TCRdb retains in-frame clones only, with some absent. In the table there are 75,000 to 90,000 clones, around 94% of which are singletons. Material for sequencing was T cells isolated from PBMCs. Source of these receptors: a human donor in good health.

Only one count was recorded for this clone. The chain joins TRBV4-1 to TRBJ1-5, with a tentative D call TRBD1 (5 bases). From germline, CDR1 is MGHRA and CDR2 YSYEKL. The CDR3 is made up of 15 amino acids. Trimming removed 1 base from V and 3 bases from J, with 10 bases in between. CDR3: CASSQGTPYNQPQHF. The CDR3 DNA sequence: TGCGCCAGCAGCCAAGGGACACCGTACAATCAGCCCCAGCATTTT.

V and J are TRBV29-1 and TRBJ2-7; a possible D gene is TRBD2 (5 bases). Trimming removed 3 bases from V and 3 bases from J, with 6 bases in between. Germline V gene lookup returns CDR1 SQVTM and CDR2 ANQGSEA. This CDR3 is built from 11 residues. CDR3 sequence (DNA): TGCAGCGTTGAGGGGAGCTACGAGCAGTACTTC. Protein product: CSVEGSYEQYF.

The CDR3 loop is CASSRVAGDSWETQYF. The CDR3 coding sequence is TGTGCCAGTAGTAGAGTAGCGGGAGATTCGTGGGAGACCCAGTACTTC. V and J are TRBV19 and TRBJ2-5; 9 positions agree with TRBD2. The CDR3 spans 16 residues. Losses at the gene ends were 4 bases for V and 5 bases for J; bases not matched to a gene: 11. Germline-derived CDR1 and CDR2 are LNHDA and SQIVND (reference sequence).

The chain has TRBV11-2 and TRBJ2-7; D call uncertain. Trimming left V 3 bases short and J 3 bases short, with 12 bases between. Germline values: CDR1 SGHAT, CDR2 FQNNGV. The CDR3 contains 14 residues. CDR3 residues: CASSLTVKFYEQYF. The CDR3 DNA reads TGTGCCAGCAGCTTGACTGTGAAATTCTACGAGCAGTACTTC.

The V gene is TRBV30, the J gene TRBJ1-2; D gene ambiguous. The CDR3 sequence is 14 residues long. Germline V gene lookup returns CDR1 GTSNPN and CDR2 SVGIG (reference sequence). Trimming took off 0 bases at V and 3 bases at J, with 11 bases between the two ends. The CDR3 DNA sequence: TGTGCCTGGAGTGTAGCCCCGGGAGACTATGGCTACACCTTC. It specifies CAWSVAPGDYGYTF.

The chain is built from TRBV10-3 and TRBJ2-1; 10 bases fit TRBD1. Germline loops: CDR1 ENHRY, CDR2 SYGVKD. J lost 5 bases, V lost 6 bases, and 1 base had no gene match. The CDR3 has 13 amino acids. The CDR3 protein is CAIRDRGDNEQFF. The CDR3 coding sequence is TGTGCCATCAGGGACAGGGGGGACAATGAGCAGTTCTTC.

The genes are TRBV30 and TRBJ1-2; D ambiguous. There are 11 residues in the CDR3. The germline V gene has CDR1 GTSNPN and CDR2 SVGIG (reference sequence). The germline V and J ends were trimmed by 5 bases and 1 base, with 5 bases remaining between them. CDR3 amino acids: CAWDFNYGYTF. As DNA, the CDR3 is TGTGCCTGGGACTTTAACTATGGCTACACCTTC.

The table lists this clone with a few counts. V is TRBV18 and J is TRBJ2-7; 7 bases line up with TRBD2. V lost 2 bases, J lost 2 bases, and 6 bases stayed unmatched. Germline V CDR1 and CDR2: KGHSH, LQKENI. The CDR3 totals 15 residues. In nucleotides, the CDR3 is TGTGCCAGCTCACCAAGCGCGGGGGTCGCCTACGAGCAGTACTTC. This sequence encodes CASSPSAGVAYEQYF.

This chain uses TRBV7-2 with TRBJ2-7, with D unresolved. V lost 3 bases and J 2 bases, leaving 11 bases between the germline ends. The CDR3 spans 14 residues. Looked up from germline, CDR1 is SGHTA and CDR2 is FQGNSA. The CDR3 loop reads CASSFGYSTYEQYF. The CDR3 bases are TGTGCCAGCAGCTTCGGGTACTCCACCTACGAGCAGTACTTC.

The chain joins TRBV5-1 to TRBJ2-5, with D tentatively TRBD1 (5 bases). The V gene's germline CDR1 is SGHRS and CDR2 YFSETQ. Trimming shortened V by 4 bases and J by 5 bases, and 18 bases separated the two germline ends. This CDR3 comprises 15 residues. In nucleotides, the CDR3 is TGCGCCAGCAGCCTAGGGGAATTGAGTTTTGAGACCCAGTACTTC. Protein: CASSLGELSFETQYF.

The chain uses TRBV30 and TRBJ1-5, with TRBD1 matching 7 bases. The CDR3 length is 14 residues. V was clipped by 1 base and J by 4 bases; unmatched bases: 4. Germline CDR1 GTSNPN, CDR2 SVGIG (reference sequence). CDR3 loop: CAWSAMTGNQPQHF. The CDR3 nucleotides are TGTGCCTGGAGTGCCATGACAGGGAATCAGCCCCAGCATTTT.

This chain connects TRBV19 to TRBJ1-4; 7 bases map to TRBD1. The CDR3 extends over 17 amino acids. CDR1 LNHDA and CDR2 SQIVND come from the germline V gene (reference sequence). V was clipped by 3 bases and J by 8 bases; unmatched bases: 15. The CDR3 sequence: CASSIFLRQGREEKLFF. In DNA form, the CDR3 reads TGTGCCAGTAGTATTTTTCTACGACAGGGCCGAGAGGAAAAACTGTTTTTT. The full variable domain, with the rest looked up from reference TRBV19 and TRBJ1-4, is DGGITQSPKYLFRKEGQNVTLSCEQNLNHDAMYWYRQDPGQGLRLIYYSQIVNDFQKGDIAEGYSVSREKKESFPLTVTSAQKNPTAFYLCASSIFLRQGREEKLFFGSGTQLSVL.

The chain combines TRBV27 with TRBJ2-7; 7 positions match TRBD1. Per germline, CDR1 MNHEY and CDR2 SMNVEV (reference sequence). CDR3 size: 15 residues. V shed 2 bases, J shed 2 bases, and the junction held 6 bases outside the gene matches. The CDR3, as DNA: TGTGCCAGCAGTTTAGTACAGGGGATCCCCTACGAGCAGTACTTC. The encoded protein is CASSLVQGIPYEQYF.

The rearrangement uses TRBV5-4 and TRBJ2-1; 10 bases line up with TRBD2. Trimming removed 2 bases from V and 6 bases from J; junction bases left unmatched: 5. Germline V lookup: CDR1 SGHNT, CDR2 YYREEE (reference sequence). The length of the CDR3 is 15 residues. CDR3 sequence: CASSLAGGPPNEQFF. The DNA of the CDR3 is TGTGCCAGCAGCTTAGCGGGAGGGCCCCCCAATGAGCAGTTCTTC. The full variable domain, in which reference TRBV5-4 and TRBJ2-1 provide the parts outside the CDR3, is ETGVTQSPTHLIKTRGQQVTLRCSSQSGHNTVSWYQQALGQGPQFIFQYYREEENGRGNFPPRFSGLQFPNYSSELNVNALELDDSALYLCASSLAGGPPNEQFFGPGTRLTVL.

V and J are TRBV6-4 and TRBJ2-5; 8 bases fit TRBD1. The V segment lost 7 bases and the J segment 3 bases; nucleotides outside the gene matches: 7. The CDR3 totals 14 residues. CDR1 and CDR2 from the germline V gene are MRHNA and SNTAGT. CDR3 residues: CASITGQGKETQYF. The CDR3, as DNA: TGTGCCAGCATTACTGGACAGGGTAAAGAGACCCAGTACTTC.

The chain carries TRBV5-6 and TRBJ1-4, with a tentative D call TRBD1 (5 bases). V lost 2 bases and J 7 bases, leaving 9 bases between the germline ends. Germline values: CDR1 SGHDT, CDR2 YYEEEE. The CDR3 has 13 amino acids. CDR3 loop: CASSFQGFEKLFF. CDR3 nucleotides: TGTGCCAGCAGCTTCCAGGGATTTGAAAAACTGTTTTTT.

The chain joins TRBV6-5 to TRBJ2-2; possibly TRBD2 for D (6 bases). Germline V gives CDR1 MNHEY, CDR2 SVGAGI. V gave up 8 bases and J gave up 5 bases, with 15 bases separating them. The CDR3 runs to 14 residues. The DNA of the CDR3 is TGTGCCAGCGACCCGGGGGACCTAACCGGGGAGCTGTTTTTT. It encodes CASDPGDLTGELFF.

The chain employs TRBV18 and TRBJ1-1; 9 nucleotides line up with TRBD1. The germline CDR1 and CDR2 sequences are KGHSH and LQKENI. The ends lost 10 bases at V and 0 bases at J; junction bases unmatched: 9. The length of the CDR3 is 15 residues. In DNA, the CDR3 is TGTGCCACCCGTCGGGACAGGGTCATGAACACTGAAGCTTTCTTT. It translates to CATRRDRVMNTEAFF.

This chain links TRBV4-2 with TRBJ1-1, with D maybe TRBD1 (5 bases). The germline CDR1 and CDR2 sequences are LGHNA and YNFKEQ. The CDR3 loop spans 13 amino acids. Between the trimmed V and J ends, which lost 0 bases and 8 bases, there was a span of 10 bases. CDR3 in amino acids: CASSQEGRVEAFF. The CDR3 nucleotides are TGTGCCAGCAGCCAAGAGGGCAGGGTAGAAGCTTTCTTT.

This clone has only one observation. V usage is TRBV28 and J usage is TRBJ2-7; possibly TRBD1 for D (6 bases). This CDR3 has 18 amino acids. The germline gives CDR1 MDHEN, CDR2 SYDVKM. The germline V and J ends were trimmed by 6 bases and 0 bases, with 24 bases remaining between them. The CDR3 nucleotides are TGTGCCAGCAGCCCCCGGTCCGGGCAGGGGTTATCCTCCTACGAGCAGTACTTC. This codes for CASSPRSGQGLSSYEQYF.

V usage is TRBV7-9 and J usage is TRBJ2-1; the match to TRBD1 covers 10 bases. With 6 bases clipped from V and 0 bases from J, the junction kept 5 bases outside the gene matches. CDR3 length: 16 residues. CDR1 SEHNR and CDR2 FQNEAQ come from the germline V gene (reference sequence). The CDR3 DNA reads as TGTGCCAGCAGTTCTTGGGACAGGGGCTCCTACAATGAGCAGTTCTTC. This translates into CASSSWDRGSYNEQFF.

The chain carries TRBV19 and TRBJ1-5; D may be TRBD1 (6 bases). The CDR3 length is 15 residues. Germline lookup yields CDR1 LNHDA and CDR2 SQIVND (reference sequence). V was trimmed by 5 bases and J by 2 bases, leaving 13 bases between them. The CDR3, as DNA: TGTGCCAGTAGTTTAAACAGGGAAGGCAATCAGCCCCAGCATTTT. Translated: CASSLNREGNQPQHF.

The chain is built from TRBV7-9 and TRBJ1-1, with unresolved D. Trimming stripped 4 bases from V and 0 bases from J, with 15 bases between. This CDR3 is built from 16 residues. Germline CDR1 is SEHNR and CDR2 is FQNEAQ (reference sequence). The CDR3 DNA sequence: TGTGCCAGCAGCTCCCCCGGGTCCTCCTTGAACACTGAAGCTTTCTTT. Protein: CASSSPGSSLNTEAFF.

This sequence joins TRBV14 and TRBJ1-1, with TRBD1 identical over 7 bases. V lost 4 bases and J lost 5; bases outside the gene matches: 10. The CDR3 extends over 15 amino acids. Germline values: CDR1 SGHDN, CDR2 FVKESK. The CDR3 sequence: CASSPWTGKGTEAFF. The DNA for the CDR3 is TGTGCCAGCAGCCCCTGGACAGGTAAGGGAACTGAAGCTTTCTTT. Variable domain in full (rest from reference TRBV14 and TRBJ1-1): EAGVTQFPSHSVIEKGQTVTLRCDPISGHDNLYWYRRVMGKEIKFLLHFVKESKQDESGMPNNRFLAERTGGTYSTLKVQPAELEDSGVYFCASSPWTGKGTEAFFGQGTRLTVV.

The V call is TRBV4-1, the J call TRBJ2-7; 10 bases map to TRBD1. The CDR3 contains 16 residues. The germline gives CDR1 MGHRA, CDR2 YSYEKL. J lost 2 bases, V lost 3 bases, and 7 bases had no gene match. The CDR3 reads CASSQGTGASTYEQYF. Here the CDR3 DNA reads TGCGCCAGCAGCCAGGGGACAGGGGCTAGTACCTACGAGCAGTACTTC.

This sequence joins TRBV7-3 and TRBJ2-7; D perhaps matches TRBD1 (6 bases). Trimming cost V 2 bases and J 3 bases, with 8 bases left between them. Per the germline V gene, CDR1 is SGHTA and CDR2 is FQGTGA. CDR3 length equals 13 residues. The CDR3 reads CASSLVGGYEQYF. In nucleotides, the CDR3 is TGTGCCAGCAGCTTAGTAGGGGGCTACGAGCAGTACTTC. The full variable domain, its missing parts supplied by reference TRBV7-3 and TRBJ2-7, is GAGVSQTPSNKVTEKGKYVELRCDPISGHTALYWYRQSLGQGPEFLIYFQGTGAADDSGLPNDRFFAVRPEGSVSTLKIQRTERGDSAVYLCASSLVGGYEQYFGPGTRLTVT.

The gene calls are TRBV10-2 and TRBJ2-1; 10 bases agree with TRBD2. V was clipped by 5 bases and J by 6 bases; unmatched bases: 19. Germline V gives CDR1 WSHSY, CDR2 SAAADI. The CDR3 covers 19 residues. The CDR3 DNA reads as TGCGCCAGCAGTCCCCAAGCCGGAGGGAGGAGCGGGAGGGCCAATGAGCAGTTCTTC. It is translated as CASSPQAGGRSGRANEQFF.